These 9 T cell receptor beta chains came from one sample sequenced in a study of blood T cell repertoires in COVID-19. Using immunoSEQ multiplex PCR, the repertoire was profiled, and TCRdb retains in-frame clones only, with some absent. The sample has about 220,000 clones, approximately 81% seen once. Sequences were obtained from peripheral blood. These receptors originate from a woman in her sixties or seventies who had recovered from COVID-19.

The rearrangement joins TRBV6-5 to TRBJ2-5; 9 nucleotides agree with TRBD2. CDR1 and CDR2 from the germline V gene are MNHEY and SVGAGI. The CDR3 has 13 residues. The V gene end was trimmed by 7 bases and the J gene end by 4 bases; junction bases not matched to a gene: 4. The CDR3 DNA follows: TGTGCCAGCACCGTAGCGGGGGCAGAGACCCAGTACTTC. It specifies CASTVAGAETQYF.

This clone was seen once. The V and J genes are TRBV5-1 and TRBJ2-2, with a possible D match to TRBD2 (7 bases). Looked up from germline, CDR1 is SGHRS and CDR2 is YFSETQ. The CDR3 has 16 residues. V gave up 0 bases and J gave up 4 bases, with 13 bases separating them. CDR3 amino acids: CASSLAGGGPTGELFF. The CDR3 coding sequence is TGCGCCAGCAGCTTGGCTGGGGGGGGGCCCACCGGGGAGCTGTTTTTT.

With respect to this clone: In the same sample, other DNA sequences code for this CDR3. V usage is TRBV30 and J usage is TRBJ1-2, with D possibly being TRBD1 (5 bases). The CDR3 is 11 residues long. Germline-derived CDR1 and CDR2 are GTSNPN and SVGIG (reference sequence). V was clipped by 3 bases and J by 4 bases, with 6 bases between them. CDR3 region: CAWSGGYGYTF. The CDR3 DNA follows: TGTGCCTGGAGCGGGGGCTATGGCTACACCTTC.

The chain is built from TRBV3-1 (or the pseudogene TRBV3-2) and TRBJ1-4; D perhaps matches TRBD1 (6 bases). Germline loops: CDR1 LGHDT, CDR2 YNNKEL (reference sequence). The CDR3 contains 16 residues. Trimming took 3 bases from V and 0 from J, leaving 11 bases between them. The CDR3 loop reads CASSHSGGTTNEKLFF. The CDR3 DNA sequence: TGTGCCAGCAGCCATTCGGGGGGCACAACTAATGAAAAACTGTTTTTT.

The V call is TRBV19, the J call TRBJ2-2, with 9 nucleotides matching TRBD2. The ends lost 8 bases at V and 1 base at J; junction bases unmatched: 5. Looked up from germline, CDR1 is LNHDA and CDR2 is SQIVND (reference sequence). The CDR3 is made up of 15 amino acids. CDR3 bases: TGTGCCAGTTCTTTAGCGGGGGTGAACACCGGGGAGCTGTTTTTT. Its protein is CASSLAGVNTGELFF. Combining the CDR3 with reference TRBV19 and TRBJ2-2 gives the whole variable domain DGGITQSPKYLFRKEGQNVTLSCEQNLNHDAMYWYRQDPGQGLRLIYYSQIVNDFQKGDIAEGYSVSREKKESFPLTVTSAQKNPTAFYLCASSLAGVNTGELFFGEGSRLTVL.

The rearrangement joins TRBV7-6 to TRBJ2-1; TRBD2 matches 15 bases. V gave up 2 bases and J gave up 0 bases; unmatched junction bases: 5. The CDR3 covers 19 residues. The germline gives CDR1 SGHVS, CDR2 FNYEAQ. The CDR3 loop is CASSLKGLAGGSSYNEQFF. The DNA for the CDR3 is TGTGCCAGCAGCTTAAAGGGACTAGCGGGGGGAAGCTCCTACAATGAGCAGTTCTTC.

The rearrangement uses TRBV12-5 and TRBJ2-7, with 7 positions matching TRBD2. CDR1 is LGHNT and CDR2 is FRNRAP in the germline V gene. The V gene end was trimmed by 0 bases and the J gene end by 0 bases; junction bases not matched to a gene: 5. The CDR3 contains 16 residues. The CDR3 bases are TGTGCTAGTGGTTTGGTAAAAGGGGACTACTCCTACGAGCAGTACTTC. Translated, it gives CASGLVKGDYSYEQYF.

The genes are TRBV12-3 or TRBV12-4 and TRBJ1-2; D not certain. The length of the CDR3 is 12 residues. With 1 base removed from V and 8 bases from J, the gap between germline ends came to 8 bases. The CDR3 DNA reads TGTGCCAGCAGTTTAGAACTTTCCGGCTACACCTTC. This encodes CASSLELSGYTF.

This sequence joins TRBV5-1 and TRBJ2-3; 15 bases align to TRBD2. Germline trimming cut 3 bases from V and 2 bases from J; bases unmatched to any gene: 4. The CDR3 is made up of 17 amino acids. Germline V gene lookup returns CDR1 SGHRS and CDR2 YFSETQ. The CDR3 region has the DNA TGCGCCAGCAGCTCGGGACTAGCGGGGGGACCCACAGATACGCAGTATTTT. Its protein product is CASSSGLAGGPTDTQYF.